These 32 T cell receptor beta chains were all obtained from the same sample, sequenced in a study of blood T cell repertoires in COVID-19. Only in-frame clones appear in the TCRdb table, and some are missing; sequencing was by immunoSEQ multiplex PCR. The sample records 250,000 to 350,000 clones, approximately 90% being singletons. The sample was peripheral blood. The receptors originated from a man aged 18-30 years with active or convalescent COVID-19.

This sequence joins TRBV18 and TRBJ2-1; 11 bases match TRBD1. The V gene end was trimmed by 0 bases and the J gene end by 7 bases; junction bases not matched to a gene: 8. CDR3 length equals 17 residues. CDR1 and CDR2 from the germline V gene are KGHSH and LQKENI. As DNA, the CDR3 is TGTGCCAGCTCACCACCGTTCGGACAGGGGGCAGGGAATGAGCAGTTCTTC. Encoded protein: CASSPPFGQGAGNEQFF.

J is TRBJ1-2 and V is TRBV20-1; 7 nucleotides match TRBD1. V gave up 6 bases and J gave up 12 bases; unmatched junction bases: 10. Germline values: CDR1 DFQATT, CDR2 SNEGSKA (reference sequence). The CDR3 is made up of 11 amino acids. CDR3 DNA sequence: TGCAGTGCCCCTGACAGGGCATTGAACACCTTC. Its protein product is CSAPDRALNTF.

J is TRBJ2-5 and V is TRBV9; 11 bases are a match to TRBD2. The ends lost 0 bases at V and 2 bases at J; junction bases unmatched: 0. The CDR3 is 15 residues long. Looked up from germline, CDR1 is SGDLS and CDR2 is YYNGEE. In nucleotides, the CDR3 is TGTGCCAGCAGCGTAGGGACTAGCGGGCAAGAGACCCAGTACTTC. Translation gives CASSVGTSGQETQYF.

V usage is TRBV7-5 and J usage is TRBJ2-6; the table's TRBD1 call for D was not verified on the DNA. TRBV7-5 is a pseudogene locus. The CDR3 consists of 19 residues. CDR3 DNA sequence: TGTGCCAGAAGTCATCCGCTCCCGGGACACCGCTCTGGGGCCAACGTCCTGACTTTC. Translation: CARSHPLPGHRSGANVLTF.

This clone was seen ten or more times. This chain connects TRBV19 to TRBJ1-2; 12 bases are shared with TRBD1. CDR1 and CDR2 (germline): LNHDA, SQIVND (reference sequence). The CDR3 is 16 amino acids. J gave up 7 bases and V 4 bases, and 10 bases lay outside the gene matches. CDR3 region: CASSKGTGGATFGYTF. The CDR3 DNA follows: TGTGCCAGTAGTAAAGGGACAGGGGGCGCCACGTTTGGCTACACCTTC.

The CDR3 loop reads CASSPTGAEQYF. Written as DNA, the CDR3 is TGCGCCAGCAGCCCCACAGGGGCCGAGCAGTACTTC. The rearrangement joins TRBV5-1 to TRBJ2-7, with 7 bases fitting TRBD1. Per germline, CDR1 SGHRS and CDR2 YFSETQ. V shed 4 bases and J 6 bases; nucleotides not matched to a gene: 4. The CDR3 runs 12 residues.

This chain links TRBV9 with TRBJ2-2; the match to TRBD1 covers 11 bases. The ends lost 4 bases at V and 0 bases at J; junction bases unmatched: 5. Germline values: CDR1 SGDLS, CDR2 YYNGEE. The CDR3 runs 17 residues. In nucleotides, the CDR3 is TGTGCCAGCAGCTTGGACAGGGGGCGGACGAACACCGGGGAGCTGTTTTTT. Amino acids: CASSLDRGRTNTGELFF.

The gene calls are TRBV28 and TRBJ1-6; perhaps TRBD1 as D (5 bases). The CDR3 length is 15 residues. The V end was cut by 6 bases, the J end by 9 bases, with 18 bases between. Germline V CDR1 and CDR2: MDHEN, SYDVKM. DNA for the CDR3: TGTGCCAGCAGGGTCGGGACGGGGGAGATTTCACCCCTCCACTTT. Protein: CASRVGTGEISPLHF. Combining the CDR3 with reference TRBV28 and TRBJ1-6 gives the whole variable domain DVKVTQSSRYLVKRTGEKVFLECVQDMDHENMFWYRQDPGLGLRLIYFSYDVKMKEKGDIPEGYSVSREKKERFSLILESASTNQTSMYLCASRVGTGEISPLHFGNGTRLTVT.

The chain recombines TRBV4-1 with TRBJ1-4; TRBD1 might be the D (6 bases). The CDR3 has 17 amino acids. Looked up from germline, CDR1 is MGHRA and CDR2 is YSYEKL. The V gene lost 2 bases and the J gene lost 7 bases, with 20 bases spanning the gap. CDR3 coding DNA: TGCGCCAGCAGCCAACACATCGTCAGGGGAAGGGGTGAAAAACTGTTTTTT. As protein: CASSQHIVRGRGEKLFF.

The rearrangement uses TRBV5-6 and TRBJ2-3; TRBD1 agrees at 7 bases. This CDR3 region has 14 residues. After removal of 3 bases from V and 2 bases from J, the junction contained 3 bases not matched to a gene. Germline V gene data show CDR1 as SGHDT and CDR2 as YYEEEE. The CDR3 region has the DNA TGTGCCAGCAGCTCCGGGACAGTCACAGATACGCAGTATTTT. It encodes CASSSGTVTDTQYF. The full variable domain, its missing parts supplied by reference TRBV5-6 and TRBJ2-3, is DAGVTQSPTHLIKTRGQQVTLRCSPKSGHDTVSWYQQALGQGPQFIFQYYEEEERQRGNFPDRFSGHQFPNYSSELNVNALLLGDSALYLCASSSGTVTDTQYFGPGTRLTVL.

J is TRBJ2-2 and V is TRBV6-5, with TRBD2 as a possible D gene (6 bases). There are 15 residues in the CDR3. V was pared by 6 bases and J by 3 bases, with 14 bases between. Germline assignment: CDR1 MNHEY and CDR2 SVGAGI. The CDR3 DNA reads as TGTGCCAGCAGCCCCACCGGGACTTACACCGGGGAGCTGTTTTTT. As protein: CASSPTGTYTGELFF.

V gene TRBV4-1 combines with J gene TRBJ2-3, with 8 bases matching TRBD2. CDR1 and CDR2 (germline): MGHRA, YSYEKL. The V gene end was trimmed by 1 base and the J gene end by 1 base; junction bases not matched to a gene: 4. This CDR3 is built from 16 residues. The CDR3 DNA follows: TGCGCCAGCAGCCAAGGACTAGCGATGGGCACAGATACGCAGTATTTT. Translated: CASSQGLAMGTDTQYF.

The chain couples TRBV11-3 to TRBJ2-3; D is perhaps TRBD1 (6 bases). Trimming shortened V by 5 bases and J by 0 bases, and 12 bases separated the two germline ends. Germline values: CDR1 SGHNT, CDR2 YENEEA. The CDR3 contains 15 residues. The CDR3 DNA sequence: TGTGCCAGCAGCCCGACAGGAACAAGCACAGATACGCAGTATTTT. Translation: CASSPTGTSTDTQYF.

This clone was found once. The chain recombines TRBV5-1 with TRBJ2-7; TRBD1 matches at 8 bases. The germline V gene encodes CDR1 SGHRS and CDR2 YFSETQ. Losses at the gene ends were 0 bases for V and 2 bases for J; bases not matched to a gene: 1. This CDR3 has 14 amino acids. The CDR3 loop is CASSLVDRAYEQYF. CDR3 DNA sequence: TGCGCCAGCAGCTTGGTGGACAGGGCCTACGAGCAGTACTTC.

The rearrangement links TRBV5-1 to TRBJ2-7; the match to TRBD2 covers 11 bases. The CDR3 spans 16 residues. Germline values: CDR1 SGHRS, CDR2 YFSETQ. The trim removed 2 bases at V and 6 bases at J, leaving 10 bases unmatched. CDR3: CASSLSSGGTSGEQYF. Written as DNA, the CDR3 is TGCGCCAGCAGCTTATCTAGCGGGGGGACCTCCGGCGAGCAGTACTTC. The whole variable domain, filled in from reference TRBV5-1 and TRBJ2-7, reads KAGVTQTPRYLIKTRGQQVTLSCSPISGHRSVSWYQQTPGQGLQFLFEYFSETQRNKGNFPGRFSGRQFSNSRSEMNVSTLELGDSALYLCASSLSSGGTSGEQYFGPGTRLTVT.

The chain carries TRBV4-1 and TRBJ2-1; D ambiguous. The germline V and J ends were trimmed by 1 base and 0 bases, with 10 bases remaining between them. The length of the CDR3 is 16 residues. Germline V gene data show CDR1 as MGHRA and CDR2 as YSYEKL. The CDR3 loop reads CASSQVRRSSYNEQFF. Written as DNA, the CDR3 is TGCGCCAGCAGCCAAGTGAGGCGGAGCTCCTACAATGAGCAGTTCTTC.

This chain uses TRBV12-5 with TRBJ2-2; D is undetermined. CDR1 is LGHNT and CDR2 is FRNRAP in the germline V gene. This CDR3 region has 11 residues. The ends were cut back, 4 bases at V and 6 bases at J, with 3 bases in the middle. DNA for the CDR3: TGTGCTAGTGGTTCATCCGGGGAGCTGTTTTTT. Protein product: CASGSSGELFF.

This clone was seen more than once but under ten times. The chain links TRBV2 to TRBJ1-1; D ambiguous. The CDR3 consists of 14 residues. V was pared by 0 bases and J by 4 bases, with 9 bases between. CDR1 and CDR2 (germline): SNHLY, FYNNEI. The CDR3 sequence is CASSEALTVTEAFF. The CDR3 DNA reads as TGTGCCAGCAGTGAAGCGTTAACAGTCACTGAAGCTTTCTTT.

At least ten counts were recorded for this clone. J is TRBJ2-2 and V is TRBV3-1 (or the pseudogene TRBV3-2), with 8 bases identical to TRBD1. V shed 4 bases, J shed 6 bases, and the junction held 10 bases outside the gene matches. The CDR3 runs 16 residues. Germline lookup yields CDR1 LGHDT and CDR2 YNNKEL (reference sequence). This chain's CDR3 is CASSPRQGSAPGELFF. CDR3 DNA: TGTGCCAGCAGCCCGCGACAGGGGTCGGCTCCCGGGGAGCTGTTTTTT.

The chain couples TRBV7-8 to TRBJ1-2; D uncertain. With 5 bases removed from V and 0 bases from J, the gap between germline ends came to 16 bases. CDR1 and CDR2 (germline): SGHVS, FQNEAQ. This CDR3 comprises 16 residues. CDR3 residues: CASSPRLVATNYGYTF. Written as DNA, the CDR3 is TGTGCCAGCAGCCCTCGACTAGTGGCGACTAACTATGGCTACACCTTC. The whole variable domain, remainder taken from reference TRBV7-8 and TRBJ1-2, is GAGVSQSPRYKVAKRGQDVALRCDPISGHVSLFWYQQALGQGPEFLTYFQNEAQLDKSGLPSDRFFAERPEGSVSTLKIQRTQQEDSAVYLCASSPRLVATNYGYTFGSGTRLTVV.

V gene TRBV2 combines with J gene TRBJ2-3; a possible D gene is TRBD2 (5 bases). The V end lost 4 bases, the J end lost 3 bases, and 14 bases lay between the germline ends. The length of the CDR3 is 15 residues. In germline, CDR1 is SNHLY, CDR2 FYNNEI. The CDR3 loop is CASSGLLRGTDTQYF. The CDR3 bases are TGTGCCAGCAGTGGGCTCCTCCGGGGAACAGATACGCAGTATTTT.

The chain carries TRBV24-1 and TRBJ2-1; 7 nucleotides match TRBD1. Germline assignment: CDR1 KGHDR and CDR2 SFDVKD. Losses at the gene ends were 3 bases for V and 6 bases for J; bases not matched to a gene: 4. The CDR3 runs 14 residues. CDR3 sequence reads: CATSDPWTGNEQFF. The CDR3 region has the DNA TGTGCCACCAGTGATCCCTGGACAGGCAATGAGCAGTTCTTC.

V gene TRBV6-2 or TRBV6-3 combines with J gene TRBJ1-2, with 10 bases that match TRBD1. Germline V lookup: CDR1 MNHEY, CDR2 SVGEGT. V lost 4 bases and J lost 3; bases outside the gene matches: 8. The CDR3 is made up of 16 amino acids. The chain's CDR3 is CASSSRDRGIHYGYTF. CDR3 DNA sequence: TGTGCCAGCAGTTCCCGGGACAGGGGAATCCACTATGGCTACACCTTC.

The CDR3 sequence is CASPLRGTEAFF. The CDR3 DNA is TGTGCCAGCCCCCTCAGGGGCACTGAAGCTTTCTTT. V is TRBV2 and J is TRBJ1-1; weak D call: TRBD1 (6 bases). The V end was cut by 8 bases, the J end by 4 bases, with 11 bases between. In germline, CDR1 is SNHLY, CDR2 FYNNEI. This CDR3 region has 12 residues.

The chain is built from TRBV7-2 and TRBJ1-5; TRBD1 is a possible D gene (6 bases). Between the trimmed V and J ends, which lost 5 bases and 2 bases, there was a span of 16 bases. The CDR3 runs to 16 residues. Germline assignment: CDR1 SGHTA and CDR2 FQGNSA. The CDR3 nucleotides read TGTGCCAGCAGCCCCACGGAAGGGGGGGGCAATCAGCCCCAGCATTTT. Translation gives CASSPTEGGGNQPQHF.

As to this clone: This specimen includes other DNA sequences encoding the same CDR3. The J gene is TRBJ1-6, the V gene TRBV19; perhaps TRBD1 as D (5 bases). Germline values: CDR1 LNHDA, CDR2 SQIVND (reference sequence). This CDR3 contains 13 residues. V was shortened by 0 bases and J by 8 bases, with 5 bases between the two germline ends. In nucleotides, the CDR3 is TGTGCCAGTAGTATAGACAGGGATTCACCCCTCCACTTT. It yields the protein CASSIDRDSPLHF.

The chain is built from TRBV27 and TRBJ2-1; 10 bases are shared with TRBD2. CDR1 and CDR2 from the germline V gene are MNHEY and SMNVEV (reference sequence). V dropped 1 base and J dropped 8; count of bases not matched to a gene: 5. The CDR3 runs 15 residues. This CDR3 reads CASSLFLAGVYEQFF. The CDR3 DNA is TGTGCCAGCAGTTTATTCCTAGCGGGGGTTTATGAGCAGTTCTTC.

The chain has TRBV19 and TRBJ2-6; D remains ambiguous. CDR3 length: 13 residues. Trimming removed 7 bases at V and 1 base at J, with 5 bases between. The germline CDR1 and CDR2 sequences are LNHDA and SQIVND (reference sequence). The CDR3 DNA is TGTGCCAGTAATCCGTCTGGGGCCAACGTCCTGACTTTC. It encodes CASNPSGANVLTF. The variable domain in full, with the rest retrieved from reference TRBV19 and TRBJ2-6, is DGGITQSPKYLFRKEGQNVTLSCEQNLNHDAMYWYRQDPGQGLRLIYYSQIVNDFQKGDIAEGYSVSREKKESFPLTVTSAQKNPTAFYLCASNPSGANVLTFGAGSRLTVL.

The gene calls are TRBV15 and TRBJ2-7; no definite D call. Trimming stripped 0 bases from V and 4 bases from J, with 10 bases between. The germline gives CDR1 LNHNV, CDR2 YYDKDF (reference sequence). The CDR3 is made up of 14 amino acids. In DNA form, the CDR3 reads TGTGCCACCAGCAGAGATGCTGACAATTACGAGCAGTACTTC. This encodes CATSRDADNYEQYF.

A single count supports this clone. This rearrangement joins TRBV5-4 to TRBJ2-7, with 8 bases that match TRBD1. Germline V gene data show CDR1 as SGHNT and CDR2 as YYREEE (reference sequence). The V segment lost 3 bases and the J segment 9 bases; nucleotides outside the gene matches: 5. The CDR3 is 12 amino acids. The CDR3 sequence is CASSWDRYTQYF. The CDR3 DNA is TGTGCCAGCAGCTGGGACAGGTATACGCAGTACTTC.

The chain joins TRBV5-4 to TRBJ2-5, with 14 bases fitting TRBD2. Trimming removed 7 bases from V and 5 bases from J; junction bases left unmatched: 4. From germline, CDR1 is SGHNT and CDR2 YYREEE (reference sequence). CDR3 length equals 14 residues. CDR3 DNA: TGTGCCAGCGGGACTAGCGGGGGTCCGGAGACCCAGTACTTC. Translation gives CASGTSGGPETQYF. The complete variable domain, with remaining parts taken from reference TRBV5-4 and TRBJ2-5, reads ETGVTQSPTHLIKTRGQQVTLRCSSQSGHNTVSWYQQALGQGPQFIFQYYREEENGRGNFPPRFSGLQFPNYSSELNVNALELDDSALYLCASGTSGGPETQYFGPGTRLLVL.

The V call is TRBV4-1, the J call TRBJ2-1; possibly TRBD2 for D (6 bases). The ends were cut back, 3 bases at V and 3 bases at J, with 12 bases in the middle. Germline CDR1 and CDR2: MGHRA and YSYEKL. The CDR3 contains 15 residues. CDR3 sequence: CASSQAASDYNEQFF. Here the CDR3 DNA reads TGCGCCAGCAGCCAGGCCGCTAGCGACTACAATGAGCAGTTCTTC.